A single sample gave rise to the 10 T cell receptor beta chains below, sequenced in a study of OX40 agonist ivuxolimab in advanced cancers. Some clones are missing from TCRdb's copy, which holds only in-frame ones; the method was immunoSEQ multiplex PCR. The data hold 42,000 or so clones, with about 83% observed a single time. The sample in question was CD4+ or CD8+ T cells sorted from blood, obtained in a trial of the OX40 agonist ivuxolimab. These receptors all come from an adult with an advanced solid tumor such as melanoma, head and neck, liver or kidney cancer.

The chain carries TRBV7-3 and TRBJ2-1; D not resolved. Trimming stripped 5 bases from V and 0 bases from J, with 14 bases between. The CDR3 covers 16 residues. Germline CDR1 SGHTA, CDR2 FQGTGA. CDR3 sequence: CASSPVASSSYNEQFF. CDR3 DNA sequence: TGTGCCAGCAGCCCCGTTGCGTCAAGCTCCTACAATGAGCAGTTCTTC.

The chain uses TRBV7-6 and TRBJ1-2; TRBD1 matches at 9 bases. CDR1 is SGHVS, CDR2 FNYEAQ, per germline. V lost 5 bases and J lost 7; bases outside the gene matches: 8. The CDR3 runs 14 residues. CDR3 DNA sequence: TGTGCCAGCAGCCCGGGACAGGGCAGGGGTGGCTACACCTTC. Translation: CASSPGQGRGGYTF.

The genes are TRBV5-1 and TRBJ2-1, with TRBD2 identical over 9 bases. Losses at the gene ends were 7 bases for V and 5 bases for J; bases not matched to a gene: 13. The V gene's germline CDR1 is SGHRS and CDR2 YFSETQ. The CDR3 consists of 16 residues. CDR3 region: CASPWVAGGLDNEQFF. The DNA of the CDR3 is TGCGCCAGCCCCTGGGTGGCGGGGGGGTTGGACAATGAGCAGTTCTTC.

The chain couples TRBV7-6 to TRBJ2-7, with 11 bases matching TRBD1. The J segment lost 5 bases and the V segment lost 4 bases, leaving 4 bases of the junction unmatched. The germline gives CDR1 SGHVS, CDR2 FNYEAQ. This CDR3 is built from 14 residues. CDR3 in DNA: TGTGCCAGCAGCTCGGGACAGGGGGGGGACGAGCAGTACTTC. It yields the protein CASSSGQGGDEQYF.

The V and J genes are TRBV19 and TRBJ2-7; 11 bases line up with TRBD2. The CDR3 extends over 15 amino acids. CDR1 and CDR2 (germline): LNHDA, SQIVND (reference sequence). Germline trimming cut 3 bases from V and 7 bases from J; bases unmatched to any gene: 8. CDR3 coding DNA: TGTGCCAGTAGTATGCTAGCGGGAGGAATCGGGGAGCAGTACTTC. The encoded protein is CASSMLAGGIGEQYF.

The gene calls are TRBV5-1 and TRBJ2-5; TRBD2 aligns across 10 bases. The V and J ends lost 1 base and 5 bases, in that order; junction bases with no gene match: 8. CDR1 and CDR2 (germline): SGHRS, YFSETQ. The CDR3 has 16 residues. This chain's CDR3 is CASSLRASGSGETQYF. CDR3 bases: TGCGCCAGCAGCTTGCGGGCTAGCGGGAGTGGGGAGACCCAGTACTTC.

The genes are TRBV7-9 and TRBJ1-3; weak D call: TRBD1 (5 bases). CDR1 is SEHNR and CDR2 is FQNEAQ in the germline V gene (reference sequence). This CDR3 is 18 amino acids long. V was trimmed by 2 bases and J by 0 bases, leaving 17 bases between them. CDR3 DNA: TGTGCCAGCAGCTTATTTCCAGGGTGGATTTTCTCTGGAAACACCATATATTTT. Translating it yields CASSLFPGWIFSGNTIYF.

The rearrangement links TRBV6-6 to TRBJ2-3, with D perhaps TRBD1 (7 bases). V was clipped by 2 bases and J by 2 bases, with 11 bases between them. The CDR3 totals 15 residues. Germline CDR1 is MNHNY and CDR2 is SVGAGI (reference sequence). As DNA, the CDR3 is TGTGCCAGCAGTTACGCGGGACAGACCACAGATACGCAGTATTTT. Protein: CASSYAGQTTDTQYF.

In this sample, this clone turned up a few times. This chain connects TRBV28 to TRBJ2-2, with D unresolved. Trimming shortened V by 6 bases and J by 5 bases, and 10 bases separated the two germline ends. The CDR3 contains 13 residues. Per germline, CDR1 MDHEN and CDR2 SYDVKM. The CDR3 here is CASSPQDTGELFF. Here the CDR3 DNA reads TGTGCCAGCAGCCCCCAAGATACCGGGGAGCTGTTTTTT.

The V and J genes are TRBV19 and TRBJ1-1, with a tentative D call TRBD1 (5 bases). In germline, CDR1 is LNHDA, CDR2 SQIVND (reference sequence). The CDR3 spans 15 residues. The V gene lost 5 bases and the J gene lost 0 bases, with 13 bases spanning the gap. The CDR3 loop is CASSALDTMNTEAFF. The CDR3 coding sequence is TGTGCCAGTAGTGCCCTGGACACAATGAACACTGAAGCTTTCTTT. The full variable domain, completed using reference TRBV19 and TRBJ1-1, is DGGITQSPKYLFRKEGQNVTLSCEQNLNHDAMYWYRQDPGQGLRLIYYSQIVNDFQKGDIAEGYSVSREKKESFPLTVTSAQKNPTAFYLCASSALDTMNTEAFFGQGTRLTVV.